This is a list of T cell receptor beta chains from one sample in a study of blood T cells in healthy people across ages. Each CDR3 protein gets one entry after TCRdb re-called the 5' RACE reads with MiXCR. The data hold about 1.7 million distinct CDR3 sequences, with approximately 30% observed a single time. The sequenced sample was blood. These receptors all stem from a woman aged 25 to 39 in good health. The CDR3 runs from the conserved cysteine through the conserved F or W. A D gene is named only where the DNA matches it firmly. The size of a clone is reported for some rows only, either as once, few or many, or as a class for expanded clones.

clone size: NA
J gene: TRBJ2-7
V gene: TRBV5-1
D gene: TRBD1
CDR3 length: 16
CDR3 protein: CASSLAEVTGAYEQYF
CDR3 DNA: TGCGCCAGCAGCTTGGCCGAGGTTACAGGGGCCTACGAGCAGTACTTC

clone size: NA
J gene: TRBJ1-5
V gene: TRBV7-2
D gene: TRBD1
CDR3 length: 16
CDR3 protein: CASTPIQWDREQPQHF
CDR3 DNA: TGTGCCAGCACCCCAATCCAGTGGGACAGGGAACAGCCCCAGCATTTT

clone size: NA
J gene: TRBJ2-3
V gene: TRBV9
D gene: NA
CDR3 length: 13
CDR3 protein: CASSVAEDTVQYF
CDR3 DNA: TGTGCCAGCAGCGTAGCTGAAGATACGGTGCAGTATTTT

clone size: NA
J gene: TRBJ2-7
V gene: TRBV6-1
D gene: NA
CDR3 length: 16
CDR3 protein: CASSERNGLGTYEQYF
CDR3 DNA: TGTGCCAGCAGTGAAAGAAATGGATTAGGGACCTACGAGCAGTACTTC

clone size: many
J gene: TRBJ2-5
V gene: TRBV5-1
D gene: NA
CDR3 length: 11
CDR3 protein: CASRSGETQYF
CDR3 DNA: TGTGCCAGCAGGTCCGGAGAGACCCAGTACTTC

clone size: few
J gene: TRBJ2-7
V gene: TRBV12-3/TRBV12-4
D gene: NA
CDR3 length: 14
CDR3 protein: CASRAHALLYEQYF
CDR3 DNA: TGTGCCAGCAGAGCGCACGCACTACTCTACGAGCAGTACTTC

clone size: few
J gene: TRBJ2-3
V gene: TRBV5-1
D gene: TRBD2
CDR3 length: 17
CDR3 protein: CASSNLLSSGSTDTQYF
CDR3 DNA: TGCGCCAGCAGCAACTTATTATCTAGCGGGTCGACAGATACGCAGTATTTT

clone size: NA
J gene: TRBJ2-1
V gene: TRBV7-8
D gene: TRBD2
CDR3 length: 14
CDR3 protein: CASRGGEPYNEQFF
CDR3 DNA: TGTGCCAGTCGGGGGGGGGAGCCCTACAATGAGCAGTTCTTC

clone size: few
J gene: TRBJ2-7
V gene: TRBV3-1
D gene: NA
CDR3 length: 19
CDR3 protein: CASSQADFGYSGGPYEQYF
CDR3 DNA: TGTGCCAGCAGCCAAGCGGACTTCGGATATAGCGGCGGCCCCTACGAGCAGTACTTC

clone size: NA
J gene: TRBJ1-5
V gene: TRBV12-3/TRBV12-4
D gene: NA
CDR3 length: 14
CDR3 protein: CASGPIHSNQPQHF
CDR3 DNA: TGTGCCAGCGGACCGATACATAGCAATCAGCCCCAGCATTTT

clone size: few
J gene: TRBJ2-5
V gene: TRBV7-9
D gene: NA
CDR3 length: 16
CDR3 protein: CASRSVEGQGYNEQYF
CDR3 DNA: TGTGCCAGCAGATCAGTTGAGGGCCAAGGCTACAATGAGCAGTACTTC

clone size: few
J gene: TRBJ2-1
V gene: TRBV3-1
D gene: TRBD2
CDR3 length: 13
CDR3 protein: CVTTSGVSDERFF
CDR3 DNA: TGTGTCACGACTAGCGGCGTGAGCGATGAGCGGTTCTTC

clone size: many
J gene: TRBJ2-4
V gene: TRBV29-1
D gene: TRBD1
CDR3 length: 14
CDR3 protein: CSATGGTGKNIQYF
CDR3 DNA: TGCAGCGCAACGGGTGGGACAGGAAAAAACATTCAGTACTTC

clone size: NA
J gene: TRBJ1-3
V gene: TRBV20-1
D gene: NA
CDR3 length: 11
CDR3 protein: CSVDAGGTIYF
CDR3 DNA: TGCAGTGTCGATGCGGGGGGCACCATATATTTT

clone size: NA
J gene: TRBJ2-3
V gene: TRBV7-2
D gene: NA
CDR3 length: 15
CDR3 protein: CASSLRRENTDTQYF
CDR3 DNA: TGTGCCAGCAGCTTAAGACGGGAGAACACAGATACGCAGTATTTT

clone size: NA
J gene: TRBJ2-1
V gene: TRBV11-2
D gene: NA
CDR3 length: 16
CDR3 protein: CASSRLGGGAYNEQFF
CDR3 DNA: TGTGCCAGCAGCCGCCTGGGGGGGGGGGCGTACAATGAGCAGTTCTTC

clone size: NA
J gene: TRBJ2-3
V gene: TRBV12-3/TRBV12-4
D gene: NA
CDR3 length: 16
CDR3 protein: CASSFTGSRRPDTQYF
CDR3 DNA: TGTGCCAGCAGTTTTACTGGCTCTAGAAGGCCAGATACGCAGTATTTT